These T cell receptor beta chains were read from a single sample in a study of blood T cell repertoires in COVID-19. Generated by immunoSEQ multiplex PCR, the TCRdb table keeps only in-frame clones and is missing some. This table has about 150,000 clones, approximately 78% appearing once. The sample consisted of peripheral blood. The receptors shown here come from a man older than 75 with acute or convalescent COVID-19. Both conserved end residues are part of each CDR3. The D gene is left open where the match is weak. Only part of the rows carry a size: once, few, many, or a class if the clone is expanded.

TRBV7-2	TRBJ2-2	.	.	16	CASSLRQSGYSGELFF	TGTGCCAGCAGCTTAAGACAGTCTGGATACTCCGGGGAGCTGTTTTTT
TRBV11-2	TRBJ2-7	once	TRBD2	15	CASSLGSGGQGEQYF	TGTGCCAGCAGCTTGGGCAGCGGGGGGCAAGGCGAGCAGTACTTC
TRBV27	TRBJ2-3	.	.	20	CASKSTSRGLVVSSTDTQYF	TGTGCCAGCAAAAGTACGTCCCGGGGACTCGTCGTGTCTAGCACAGATACGCAGTATTTT
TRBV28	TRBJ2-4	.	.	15	CASSLTTPGVGIQYF	TGTGCCAGCAGTTTAACCACACCAGGGGTAGGCATTCAGTACTTC
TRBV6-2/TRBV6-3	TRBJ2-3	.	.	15	CASSFSERFTDTQYF	TGTGCCAGCAGTTTTAGTGAGCGGTTCACAGATACGCAGTATTTT
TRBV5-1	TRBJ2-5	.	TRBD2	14	CASSLGLARETQYF	TGCGCCAGCAGCTTGGGACTAGCGAGGGAGACCCAGTACTTC
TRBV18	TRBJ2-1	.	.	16	CASSRTGGAGYNEQFF	TGTGCCAGCTCACGGACTGGGGGCGCGGGTTACAATGAGCAGTTCTTC
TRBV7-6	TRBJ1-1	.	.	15	CASSLVDSMNTEAFF	TGTGCCAGCAGCTTAGTGGACAGTATGAACACTGAAGCTTTCTTT
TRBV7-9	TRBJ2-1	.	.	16	CASSLERFSDDNEQFF	TGTGCCAGCAGCTTAGAACGCTTCAGCGACGACAATGAGCAGTTCTTC
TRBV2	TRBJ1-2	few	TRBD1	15	CASSEFTGANYGYTF	TGTGCCAGCAGTGAATTTACAGGGGCTAACTATGGCTACACCTTC
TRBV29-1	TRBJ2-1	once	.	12	CSVEDLSDEQFF	TGCAGCGTTGAAGATCTAAGCGATGAGCAGTTCTTC
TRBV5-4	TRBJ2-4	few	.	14	CASSLAGSSNIQYF	TGTGCCAGCAGCTTGGCCGGGAGTTCAAACATTCAGTACTTC
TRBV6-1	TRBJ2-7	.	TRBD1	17	CASSDRWGQGNSYEQYF	TGTGCCAGCAGTGACCGGTGGGGACAGGGGAACTCCTACGAGCAGTACTTC
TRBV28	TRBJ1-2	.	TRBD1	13	CASRKTGGYGYTF	TGTGCCAGCAGAAAGACAGGGGGCTATGGCTACACCTTC
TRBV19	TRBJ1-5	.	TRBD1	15	CASSSRDSLNQPQHF	TGTGCCAGTAGTTCGCGGGACAGCCTCAATCAGCCCCAGCATTTT
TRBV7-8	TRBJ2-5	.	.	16	CASSPPTGRGRETQYF	TGTGCCAGCAGCCCACCCACCGGCCGGGGGAGGGAGACCCAGTACTTC
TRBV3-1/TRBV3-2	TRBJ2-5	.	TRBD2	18	CASSQDSRLAGREETQYF	TGTGCCAGCAGCCAAGATTCGAGGCTAGCGGGGAGGGAAGAGACCCAGTACTTC
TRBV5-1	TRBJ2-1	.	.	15	CASSLVGSGNNEQFF	TGCGCCAGCAGCTTGGTGGGGTCCGGGAACAATGAGCAGTTCTTC
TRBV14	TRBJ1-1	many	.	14	CASSRGGAGTEAFF	TGTGCCAGCAGCCGAGGGGGGGCTGGGACTGAAGCTTTCTTT
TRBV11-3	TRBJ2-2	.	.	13	CASSLSRAGELFF	TGTGCCAGCAGCTTAAGTCGGGCCGGGGAGCTGTTTTTT
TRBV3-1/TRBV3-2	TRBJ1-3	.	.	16	CASSQDQEVPGNTIYF	TGTGCCAGCAGCCAAGATCAAGAGGTCCCTGGAAACACCATATATTTT
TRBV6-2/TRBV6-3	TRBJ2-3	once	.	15	CASSYPTGGTDTQYF	TGTGCCAGCAGTTACCCGACAGGAGGCACAGATACGCAGTATTTT
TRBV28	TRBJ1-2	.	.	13	CASRDTGQDGYTF	TGTGCCAGCAGGGATACAGGGCAGGATGGCTACACCTTC
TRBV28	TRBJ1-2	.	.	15	CASSLGTGSVYGYTF	TGTGCCAGCAGTTTGGGTACTGGCAGCGTCTATGGCTACACCTTC
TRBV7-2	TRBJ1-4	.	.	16	CASSSEPGGRPEKLFF	TGTGCCAGCAGCTCTGAGCCCGGCGGGAGACCGGAAAAACTGTTTTTT
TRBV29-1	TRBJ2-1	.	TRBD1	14	CSVLGQGNYNEQFF	TGCAGCGTTTTGGGACAGGGGAACTACAATGAGCAGTTCTTC
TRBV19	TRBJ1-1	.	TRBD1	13	CASSEYRGTEAFF	TGTGCCAGTAGTGAGTACAGGGGGACTGAAGCTTTCTTT
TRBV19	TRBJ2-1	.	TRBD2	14	CASTSKRGVNEQFF	TGTGCCAGTACCTCAAAGCGGGGGGTCAATGAGCAGTTCTTC
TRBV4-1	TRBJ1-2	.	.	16	CASTPSPGTGNYGYTF	TGCGCCAGCACCCCCAGTCCCGGCACAGGGAACTATGGCTACACCTTC
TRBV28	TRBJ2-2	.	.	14	CASSLSQGSSELFF	TGTGCCAGCAGTTTAAGCCAGGGGTCCTCGGAGCTGTTTTTT
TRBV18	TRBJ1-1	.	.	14	CASSPFPRNTEAFF	TGTGCCAGCTCACCATTCCCTAGAAACACTGAAGCTTTCTTT
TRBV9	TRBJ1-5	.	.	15	CASSVGGLQNQPQHF	TGTGCCAGCAGCGTAGGGGGACTCCAAAATCAGCCCCAGCATTTT
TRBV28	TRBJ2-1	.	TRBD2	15	CASSLGLAAYNEQFF	TGTGCCAGCAGTCTGGGACTAGCGGCCTACAATGAGCAGTTCTTC
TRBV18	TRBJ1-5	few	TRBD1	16	CASSEKVDRVGQPQHF	TGTGCCAGCTCGGAAAAGGTCGACAGGGTGGGCCAGCCCCAGCATTTT
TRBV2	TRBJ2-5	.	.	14	CASSGVGTQETQYF	TGTGCCAGCAGTGGAGTCGGGACACAAGAGACCCAGTACTTC
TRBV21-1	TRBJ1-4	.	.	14	CASSSDESVEKLFF	TGTGCCAGCAGCTCCGATGAATCGGTAGAAAAACTGTTTTTT
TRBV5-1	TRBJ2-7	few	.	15	CASSLVSQGGYEQYF	TGCGCCAGCAGCTTGGTTAGTCAGGGAGGCTACGAGCAGTACTTC